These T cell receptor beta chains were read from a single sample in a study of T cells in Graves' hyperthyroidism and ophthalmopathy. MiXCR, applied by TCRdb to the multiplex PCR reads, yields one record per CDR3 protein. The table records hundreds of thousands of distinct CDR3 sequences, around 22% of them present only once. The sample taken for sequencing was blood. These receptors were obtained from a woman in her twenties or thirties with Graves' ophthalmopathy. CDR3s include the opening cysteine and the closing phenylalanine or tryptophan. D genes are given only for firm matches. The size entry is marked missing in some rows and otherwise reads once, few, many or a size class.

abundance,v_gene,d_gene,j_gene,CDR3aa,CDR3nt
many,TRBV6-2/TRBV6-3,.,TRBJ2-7,CASSYSRQGYEQYF,TGTGCCAGCAGTTACTCTCGGCAAGGCTACGAGCAGTACTTC
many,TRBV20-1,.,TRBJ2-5,CSATPGGAATGTQYF,TGCAGTGCTACCCCGGGCGGCGCGGCCACCGGGACCCAGTACTTC
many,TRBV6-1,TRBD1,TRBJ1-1,CASSLKRDREFNTEAFF,TGTGCCAGCAGCCTGAAGCGGGACAGGGAGTTTAACACTGAAGCTTTCTTT
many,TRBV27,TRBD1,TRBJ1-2,CASSLSGQGMGYTF,TGTGCCAGCAGTTTGAGCGGACAGGGTATGGGCTACACCTTC
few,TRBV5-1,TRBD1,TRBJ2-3,CASSLSTGTADTQYF,TGCGCCAGCAGCTTGTCGACCGGGACAGCAGATACGCAGTATTTT
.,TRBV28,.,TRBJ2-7,CASSSNWQNMYF,TGTGCCAGCAGTTCCAATTGGCAGAATATGTACTTC
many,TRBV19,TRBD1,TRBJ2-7,CASSIGQGNDEQYF,TGTGCCAGTAGTATAGGACAGGGGAACGACGAGCAGTACTTC
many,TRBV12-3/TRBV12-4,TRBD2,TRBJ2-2,CASSPRLASAGELFF,TGTGCCAGCAGTCCTAGACTAGCGAGCGCCGGGGAGCTGTTTTTT
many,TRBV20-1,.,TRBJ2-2,CSARIGMAGELFF,TGCAGTGCTAGGATAGGGATGGCCGGGGAGCTGTTTTTT
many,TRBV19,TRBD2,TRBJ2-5,CASKTSGGETQYF,TGTGCCAGTAAAACCAGCGGGGGAGAGACCCAGTACTTC
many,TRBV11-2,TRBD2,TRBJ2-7,CASSQGSGGGEQYF,TGTGCCAGCAGCCAAGGGAGCGGGGGTGGCGAGCAGTACTTC
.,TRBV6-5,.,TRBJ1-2,CASSYTDRLYGYTF,TGTGCCAGCAGTTACACCGACAGGCTCTATGGCTACACCTTC
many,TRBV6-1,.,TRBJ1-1,CASTEHREMATEAFF,TGTGCCAGCACCGAACACAGGGAGATGGCCACTGAAGCTTTCTTT
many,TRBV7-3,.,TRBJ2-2,CASSWKPPGLQAGELFF,TGTGCCAGCAGCTGGAAACCCCCAGGGCTACAGGCCGGGGAGCTGTTTTTT
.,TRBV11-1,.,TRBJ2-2,CASSTEAGGENTGELFF,TGTGCCAGCAGCACGGAGGCTGGGGGCGAGAACACCGGGGAGCTGTTTTTT
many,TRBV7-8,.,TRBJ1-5,CASSLIGSGNNQPQHF,TGTGCCAGCAGCTTAATAGGATCAGGGAATAATCAGCCCCAGCATTTT